This is a list of T cell receptor beta chains from one sample in a study of blood T cell repertoires in COVID-19. The repertoire was sequenced with immunoSEQ multiplex PCR; TCRdb's copy has only in-frame clones and lacks some. The table lists more than 250,000 clones, 70% to 90% of them singletons. Sequencing was carried out using peripheral blood. The receptor set was obtained from a man aged 18 to 30 who had recovered from COVID-19. Both conserved end residues are part of each CDR3.

v_call cdr3_aa
TRBV9 CASSASRGYTDTQYF
TRBV7-9 CASSPQDYGYTF
TRBV11-3 CASSPSGAGNTIYF
TRBV7-9 CASSPGRDFRTDTQYF
TRBV7-9 CASSNLAGAYEQYF
TRBV6-2/TRBV6-3 CASSYLTPSSSYEQYF
TRBV2 CASSGDDSPYYGYTF
TRBV2 CASSENPQGSGNTIYF
TRBV5-6 CASSLAGGSTDTQYF
TRBV6-1 CASSENPSGTYYEQYF
TRBV30 CAWTQGASYNSPLHF
TRBV3-1/TRBV3-2 CASSQGTSGRYGYTF
TRBV6-2/TRBV6-3 CASSYPGAGGGRTQYF
TRBV6-1 CASSEFGGRDGETQYF
TRBV6-5 CASMKHSGNTIYF
TRBV5-6 CASSLEGASFPYEQYF
TRBV19 CASITAGYGYTF
TRBV29-1 CSVQTGAGTEAFF
TRBV6-6 CAILLTDTGELFF
TRBV2 CASSETPDRGYEQYF
TRBV7-8 CASSREGDGTYNEQFF
TRBV11-2 CASSSTVVDRADMNTEAFF
TRBV9 CASSVGQMNTEAFF
TRBV2 CASRFVAGLGAYEQYF
TRBV10-3 CAISDPDRVGGYTF
TRBV19 CASSILPGGDYGYTF
TRBV5-1 CASSLVRDSTGELFF
TRBV28 CASTGTGGPYEQYF
TRBV10-3 CAIGLADSFSTDTQYF
TRBV6-9 CASSYFGGGAYQETQYF
TRBV7-2 CASSLGGGAYEQYF
TRBV10-3 CAISETTPYEQYF
TRBV29-1 CSVPNRQGEGYTF
TRBV29-1 CSVPRGGVHTEAFF
TRBV5-1 CASSGGLAGNYEQYF
TRBV11-2 CASSLDRASGYTF
TRBV5-1 CASSLWGGEKLFF
TRBV21-1 CASSMEGPYTEAFF
TRBV2 CARAEPGHTRQSNQPQHF